This T cell receptor beta chain was sequenced during a study of T cells in Graves' hyperthyroidism and ophthalmopathy. Study-level results: In blood, most of the thyroid clonotypes expanded above 0.001 were also present. With a median lead of about six months before onset, the model predicted ophthalmopathy.

This CDR3 is 13 amino acids long. Germline V gene sequence: CDR1 SQVTM, CDR2 ANQGSEA. The ends were cut back, 7 bases at V and 2 bases at J, with 12 bases in the middle. The source material, RNA transcripts, was used to amplify TCR beta CDR3 regions. A set of HTBI primers served as the primers for a first-round RT-PCR of the TCR CDR3. Each CDR3 protein gets one entry after TCRdb re-called the multiplex PCR reads with MiXCR. The data show about 540,000 distinct CDR3 sequences, with 35% to 55% seen just once and just over 8% held by the top ten. A word on this clonotype: Its matching antigen is unknown.

The source material was peripheral blood or thyroid tissue (not recorded which). This sequence joins TRBV29-1 and TRBJ1-5, with D possibly TRBD1 on 5 matching bases. The sequence was collected from a young woman with Graves' hyperthyroidism. The CDR3 region is CSAGRVGNQPQHF. The CDR3 nucleotides read TGCAGCGCGGGACGGGTAGGCAATCAGCCCCAGCATTTT.